Below, one T cell receptor beta chain is given with its context. PCR amplification relied on 60 Vbeta primers (plus 13 Jbeta primers). The repertoire was sequenced with immunoSEQ multiplex PCR; TCRdb's copy has only in-frame clones and lacks some. Here the sample spans 40,000 to 55,000 clones, approximately 67% being singletons. Germline loops: CDR1 MNHEY, CDR2 SMNVEV (reference sequence). V gave up 4 bases and J gave up 3 bases; unmatched junction bases: 1. The CDR3 spans 13 residues. This sample was included in a study of cytomegalovirus exposure and HLA in healthy donors. Specimen: PBMCs. The gene calls are TRBV27 and TRBJ2-5; 8 bases are a match to TRBD2. This receptor was identified in a man younger than 40 in good health and CMV-seronegative. CDR3 in DNA: TGTGCCAGCAGTTCGGGACTAGAAGAGACCCAGTACTTC. Amino acid sequence: CASSSGLEETQYF.